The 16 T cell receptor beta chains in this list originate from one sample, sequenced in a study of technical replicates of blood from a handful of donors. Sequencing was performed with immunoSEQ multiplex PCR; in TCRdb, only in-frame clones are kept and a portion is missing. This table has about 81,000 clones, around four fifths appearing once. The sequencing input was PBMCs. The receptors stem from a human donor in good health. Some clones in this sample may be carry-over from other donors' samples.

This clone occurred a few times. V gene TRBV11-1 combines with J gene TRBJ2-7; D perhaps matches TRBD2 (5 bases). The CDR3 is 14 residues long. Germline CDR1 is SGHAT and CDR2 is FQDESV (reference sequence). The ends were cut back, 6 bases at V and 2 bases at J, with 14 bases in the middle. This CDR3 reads CASRASSLTYEQYF. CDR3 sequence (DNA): TGTGCCAGCAGGGCTAGCTCTCTTACCTACGAGCAGTACTTC.

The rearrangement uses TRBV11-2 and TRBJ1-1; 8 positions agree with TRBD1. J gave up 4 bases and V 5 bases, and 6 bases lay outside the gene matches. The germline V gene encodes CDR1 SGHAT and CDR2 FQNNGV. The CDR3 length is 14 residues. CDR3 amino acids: CASSRTGGSTEAFF. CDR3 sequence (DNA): TGTGCCAGCAGCCGAACAGGGGGTAGCACTGAAGCTTTCTTT.

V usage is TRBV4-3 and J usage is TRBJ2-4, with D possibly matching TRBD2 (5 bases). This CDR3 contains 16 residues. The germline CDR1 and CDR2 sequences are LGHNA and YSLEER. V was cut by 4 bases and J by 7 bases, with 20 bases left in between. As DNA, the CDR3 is TGCGCCAGCAGCCCCTCCAGAGACCGGGGTGGGAACATTCAGTACTTC. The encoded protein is CASSPSRDRGGNIQYF.

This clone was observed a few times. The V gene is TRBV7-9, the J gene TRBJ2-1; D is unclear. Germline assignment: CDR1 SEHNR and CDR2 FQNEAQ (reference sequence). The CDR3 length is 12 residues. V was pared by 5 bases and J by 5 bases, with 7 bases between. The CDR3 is CASSEGDNEQFF. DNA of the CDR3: TGTGCCAGCAGCGAAGGAGACAATGAGCAGTTCTTC.

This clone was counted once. The CDR3 loop reads CASSSLSNQPQHF. CDR3 DNA sequence: TGTGCCAGCAGTTCCCTGAGCAATCAGCCCCAGCATTTT. The rearrangement links TRBV27 to TRBJ1-5, with no clear D. V was pared by 4 bases and J by 1 base, with 5 bases between. The germline CDR1 and CDR2 sequences are MNHEY and SMNVEV (reference sequence). The CDR3 is 13 residues long.

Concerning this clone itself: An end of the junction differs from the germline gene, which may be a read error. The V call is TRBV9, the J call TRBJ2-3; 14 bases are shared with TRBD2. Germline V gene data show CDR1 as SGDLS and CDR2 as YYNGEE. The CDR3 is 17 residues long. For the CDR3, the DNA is TGTGCCAGCAGCGTCGGGACTAGCGGGAGAATCACAGATACGCAATATTTT. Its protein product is CASSVGTSGRITDTQYF.

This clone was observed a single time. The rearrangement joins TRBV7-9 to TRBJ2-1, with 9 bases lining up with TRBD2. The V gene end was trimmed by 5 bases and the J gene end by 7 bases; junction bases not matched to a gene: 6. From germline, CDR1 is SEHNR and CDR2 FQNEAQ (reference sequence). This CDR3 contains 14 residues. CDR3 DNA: TGTGCCAGCAGCCTTAGCGGGAGATTTAATGAGCAGTTCTTC. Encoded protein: CASSLSGRFNEQFF.

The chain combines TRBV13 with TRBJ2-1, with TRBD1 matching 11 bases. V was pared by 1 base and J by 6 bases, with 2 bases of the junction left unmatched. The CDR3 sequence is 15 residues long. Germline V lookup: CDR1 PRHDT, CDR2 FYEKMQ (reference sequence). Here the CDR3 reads CASSLEGQGVNEQFF. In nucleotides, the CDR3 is TGTGCCAGCAGCTTAGAGGGACAGGGGGTCAATGAGCAGTTCTTC.

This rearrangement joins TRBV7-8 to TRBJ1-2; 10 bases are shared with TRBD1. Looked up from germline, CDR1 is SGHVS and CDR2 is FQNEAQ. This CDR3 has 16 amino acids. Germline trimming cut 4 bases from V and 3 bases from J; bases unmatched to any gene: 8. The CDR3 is CASSYWVGQGDYGYTF. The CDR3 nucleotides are TGTGCCAGCAGCTATTGGGTTGGACAGGGGGACTATGGCTACACCTTC.

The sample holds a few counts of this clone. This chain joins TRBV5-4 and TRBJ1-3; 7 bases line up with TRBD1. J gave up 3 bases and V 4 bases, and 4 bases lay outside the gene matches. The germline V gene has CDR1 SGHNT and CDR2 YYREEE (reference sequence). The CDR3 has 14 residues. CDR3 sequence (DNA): TGTGCCAGCAGCACAGGGGTATTTGGAAACACCATATATTTT. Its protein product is CASSTGVFGNTIYF.

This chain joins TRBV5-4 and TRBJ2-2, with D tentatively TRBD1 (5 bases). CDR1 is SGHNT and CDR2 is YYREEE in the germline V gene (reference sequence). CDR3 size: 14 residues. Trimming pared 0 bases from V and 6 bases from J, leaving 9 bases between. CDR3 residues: CASSLGQKPGELFF. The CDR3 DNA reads TGTGCCAGCAGCTTGGGACAGAAACCCGGGGAGCTGTTTTTT.

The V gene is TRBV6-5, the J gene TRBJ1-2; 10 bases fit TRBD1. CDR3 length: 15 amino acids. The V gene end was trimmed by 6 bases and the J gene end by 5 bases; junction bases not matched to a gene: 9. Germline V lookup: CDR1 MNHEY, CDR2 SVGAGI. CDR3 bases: TGTGCCAGCAGCGCGGACAGGGGGTTACCTTATGGCTACACCTTC. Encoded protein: CASSADRGLPYGYTF.

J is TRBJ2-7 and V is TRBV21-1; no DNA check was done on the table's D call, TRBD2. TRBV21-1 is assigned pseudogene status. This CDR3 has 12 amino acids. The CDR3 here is CASHLGGIEQYF. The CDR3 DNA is TGTGCCAGCCACCTCGGGGGGATTGAGCAGTACTTC.

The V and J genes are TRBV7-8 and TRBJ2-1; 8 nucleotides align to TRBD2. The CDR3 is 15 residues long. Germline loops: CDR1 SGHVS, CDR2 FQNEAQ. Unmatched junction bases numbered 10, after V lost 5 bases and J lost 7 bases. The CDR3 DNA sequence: TGTGCCAGCAGCCCCCATAGCGGGACGGAAAATGAGCAGTTCTTC. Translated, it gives CASSPHSGTENEQFF.

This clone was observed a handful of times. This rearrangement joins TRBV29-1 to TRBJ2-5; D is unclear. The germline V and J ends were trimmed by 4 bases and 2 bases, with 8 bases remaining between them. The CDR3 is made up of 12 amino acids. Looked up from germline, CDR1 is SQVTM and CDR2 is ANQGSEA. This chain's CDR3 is CSVGLQQETQYF. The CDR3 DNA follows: TGCAGCGTTGGGCTACAGCAAGAGACCCAGTACTTC.

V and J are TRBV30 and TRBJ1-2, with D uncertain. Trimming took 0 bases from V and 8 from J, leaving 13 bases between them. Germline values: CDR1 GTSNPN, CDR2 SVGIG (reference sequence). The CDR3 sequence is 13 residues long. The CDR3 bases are TGTGCCTGGAGTGTTGGTTATCTCAGGGGCTACACCTTC. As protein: CAWSVGYLRGYTF.